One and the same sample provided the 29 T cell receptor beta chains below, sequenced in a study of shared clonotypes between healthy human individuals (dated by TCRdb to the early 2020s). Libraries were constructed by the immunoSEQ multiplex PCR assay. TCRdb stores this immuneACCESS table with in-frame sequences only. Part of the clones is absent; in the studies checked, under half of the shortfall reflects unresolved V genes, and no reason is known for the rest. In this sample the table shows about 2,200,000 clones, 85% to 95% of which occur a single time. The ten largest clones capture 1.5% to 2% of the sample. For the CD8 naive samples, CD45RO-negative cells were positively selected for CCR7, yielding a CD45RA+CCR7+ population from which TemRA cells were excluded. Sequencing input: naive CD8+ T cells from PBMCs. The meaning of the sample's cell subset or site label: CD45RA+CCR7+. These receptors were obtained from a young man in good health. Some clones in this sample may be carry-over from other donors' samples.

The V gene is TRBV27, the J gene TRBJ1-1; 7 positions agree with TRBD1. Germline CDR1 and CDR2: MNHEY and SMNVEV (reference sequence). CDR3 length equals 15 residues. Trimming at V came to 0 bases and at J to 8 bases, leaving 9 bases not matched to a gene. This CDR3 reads CASSLSFEGGAEAFF. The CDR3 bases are TGTGCCAGCAGTTTATCTTTTGAAGGGGGCGCGGAAGCTTTCTTT.

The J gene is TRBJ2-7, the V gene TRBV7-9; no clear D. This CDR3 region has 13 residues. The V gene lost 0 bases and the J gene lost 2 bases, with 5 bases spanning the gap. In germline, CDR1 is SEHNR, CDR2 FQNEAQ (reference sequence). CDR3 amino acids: CASSLAATYEQYF. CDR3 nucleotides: TGTGCCAGCAGCTTAGCGGCCACCTACGAGCAGTACTTC. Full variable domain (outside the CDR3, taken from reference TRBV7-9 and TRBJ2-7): DTGVSQNPRHKITKRGQNVTFRCDPISEHNRLYWYRQTLGQGPEFLTYFQNEAQLEKSRLLSDRFSAERPKGSFSTLEIQRTEQGDSAMYLCASSLAATYEQYFGPGTRLTVT.

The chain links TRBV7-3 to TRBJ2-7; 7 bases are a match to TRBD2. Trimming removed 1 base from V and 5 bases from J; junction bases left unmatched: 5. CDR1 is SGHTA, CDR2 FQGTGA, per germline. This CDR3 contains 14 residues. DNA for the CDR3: TGTGCCAGCAGCTTAAGCGGGAGTTCCCACGAGCAGTACTTC. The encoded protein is CASSLSGSSHEQYF.

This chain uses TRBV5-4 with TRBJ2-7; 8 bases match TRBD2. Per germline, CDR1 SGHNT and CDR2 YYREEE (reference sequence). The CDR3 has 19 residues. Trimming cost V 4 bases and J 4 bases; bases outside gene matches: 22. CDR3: CASSGLRASGQPSVYEQYF. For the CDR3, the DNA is TGTGCCAGCAGCGGGTTGAGGGCTAGCGGGCAACCCAGCGTGTACGAGCAGTACTTC.

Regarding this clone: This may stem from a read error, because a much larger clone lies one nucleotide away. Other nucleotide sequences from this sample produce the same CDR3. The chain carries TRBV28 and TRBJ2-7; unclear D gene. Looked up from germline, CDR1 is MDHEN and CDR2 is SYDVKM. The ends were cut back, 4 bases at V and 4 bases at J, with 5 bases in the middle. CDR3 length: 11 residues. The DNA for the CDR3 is TGTGCCAGCAGTTCTGGGTACGAGCAGTACTTC. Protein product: CASSSGYEQYF.

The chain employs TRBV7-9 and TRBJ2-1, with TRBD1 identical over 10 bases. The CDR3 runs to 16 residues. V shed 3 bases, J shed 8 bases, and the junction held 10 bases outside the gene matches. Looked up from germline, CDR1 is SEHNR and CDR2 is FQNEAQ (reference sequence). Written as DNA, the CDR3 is TGTGCCAGCAGCTTTCCCGGGACAGGGGATGGTGATGAGCAGTTCTTC. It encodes CASSFPGTGDGDEQFF.

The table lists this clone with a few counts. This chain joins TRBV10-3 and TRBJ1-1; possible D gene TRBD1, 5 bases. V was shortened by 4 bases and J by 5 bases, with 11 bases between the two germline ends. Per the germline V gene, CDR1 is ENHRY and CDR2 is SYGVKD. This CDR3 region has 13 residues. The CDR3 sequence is CAISVGRVTEAFF. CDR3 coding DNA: TGTGCCATCAGTGTTGGCAGGGTGACTGAAGCTTTCTTT.

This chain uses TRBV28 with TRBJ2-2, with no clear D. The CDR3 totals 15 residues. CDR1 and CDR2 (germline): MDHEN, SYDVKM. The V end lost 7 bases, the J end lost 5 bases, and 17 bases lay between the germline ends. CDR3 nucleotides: TGTGCCAGCAACCTAGATCGGCCAGAGACCGGGGAGCTGTTTTTT. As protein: CASNLDRPETGELFF.

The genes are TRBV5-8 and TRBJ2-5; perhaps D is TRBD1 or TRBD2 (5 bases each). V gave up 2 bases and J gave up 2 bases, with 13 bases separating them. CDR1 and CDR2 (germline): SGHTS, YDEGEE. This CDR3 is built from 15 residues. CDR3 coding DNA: TGTGCCAGCAGCTTAGGGACGTCCTTTCAAGAGACCCAGTACTTC. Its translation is CASSLGTSFQETQYF.

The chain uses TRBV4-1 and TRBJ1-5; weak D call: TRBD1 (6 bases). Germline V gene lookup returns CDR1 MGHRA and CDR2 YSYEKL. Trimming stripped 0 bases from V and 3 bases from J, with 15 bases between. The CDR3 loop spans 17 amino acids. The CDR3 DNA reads TGCGCCAGCAGCCAAGAGGGTAATACAGGGTACAATCAGCCCCAGCATTTT. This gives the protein CASSQEGNTGYNQPQHF.

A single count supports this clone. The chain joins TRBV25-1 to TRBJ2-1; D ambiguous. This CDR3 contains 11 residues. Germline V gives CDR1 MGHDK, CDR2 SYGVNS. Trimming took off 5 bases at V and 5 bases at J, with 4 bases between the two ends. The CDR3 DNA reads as TGTGCCAGCAGTCCGGACAATGAGCAGTTCTTC. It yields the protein CASSPDNEQFF.

DNA for the CDR3: TGTGCCAGCAGTCCAAAGGGACTAGCGGTACGGGGTCAGTACTTC. Encoded protein: CASSPKGLAVRGQYF. The rearrangement joins TRBV27 to TRBJ2-5; TRBD2 matches 11 bases. Germline CDR1 is MNHEY and CDR2 is SMNVEV (reference sequence). The CDR3 loop spans 15 amino acids. V trimming: 5 bases; J trimming: 11 bases; junction bases outside the gene matches: 13.

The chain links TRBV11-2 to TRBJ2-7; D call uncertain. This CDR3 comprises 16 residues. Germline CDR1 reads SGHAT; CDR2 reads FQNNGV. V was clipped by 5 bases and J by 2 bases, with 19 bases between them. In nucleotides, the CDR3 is TGTGCCAGCAGCCCTCCCCGAGCAGGAACAGCCTACGAGCAGTACTTC. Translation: CASSPPRAGTAYEQYF.

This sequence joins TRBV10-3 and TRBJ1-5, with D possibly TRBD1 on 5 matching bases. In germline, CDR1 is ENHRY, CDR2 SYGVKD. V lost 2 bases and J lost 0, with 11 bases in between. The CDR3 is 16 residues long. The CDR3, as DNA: TGTGCCATCAGTGAGGGGACGTTGGATAGCAATCAGCCCCAGCATTTT. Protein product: CAISEGTLDSNQPQHF.

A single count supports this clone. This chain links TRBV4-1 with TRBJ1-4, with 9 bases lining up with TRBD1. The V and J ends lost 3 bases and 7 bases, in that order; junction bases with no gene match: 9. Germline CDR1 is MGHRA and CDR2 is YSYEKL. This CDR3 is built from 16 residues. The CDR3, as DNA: TGCGCCAGCAGCCAGACACCGGGACAGGGCGCTGAAAAACTGTTTTTT. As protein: CASSQTPGQGAEKLFF.

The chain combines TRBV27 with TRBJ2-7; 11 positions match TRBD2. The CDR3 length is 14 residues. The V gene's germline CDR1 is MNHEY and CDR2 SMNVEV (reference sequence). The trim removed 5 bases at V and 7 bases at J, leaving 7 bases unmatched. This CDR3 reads CASSAFRLAGEQYF. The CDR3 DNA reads TGTGCCAGCAGTGCCTTCCGACTAGCGGGAGAGCAGTACTTC.

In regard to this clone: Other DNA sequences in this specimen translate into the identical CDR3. CDR3 in DNA: TGTGCCAGCAGCTTAGTGGGACTAGCGGGTGATACGCAGTATTTT. Translated: CASSLVGLAGDTQYF. This chain links TRBV11-2 with TRBJ2-3, with 12 bases that match TRBD2. The CDR3 length is 15 residues. The germline V gene has CDR1 SGHAT and CDR2 FQNNGV. V trimming: 1 base; J trimming: 6 bases; junction bases outside the gene matches: 2. Drawing the rest from reference TRBV11-2 and TRBJ2-3, the complete variable domain is EAGVAQSPRYKIIEKRQSVAFWCNPISGHATLYWYQQILGQGPKLLIQFQNNGVVDDSQLPKDRFSAERLKGVDSTLKIQPAKLEDSAVYLCASSLVGLAGDTQYFGPGTRLTVL.

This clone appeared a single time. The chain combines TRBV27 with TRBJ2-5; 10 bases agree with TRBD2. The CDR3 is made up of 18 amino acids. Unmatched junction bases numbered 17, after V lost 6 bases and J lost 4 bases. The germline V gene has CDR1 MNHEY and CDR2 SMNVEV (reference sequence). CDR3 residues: CASRPQGLAGVSAETQYF. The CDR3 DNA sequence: TGTGCCAGCAGGCCCCAGGGCCTAGCGGGAGTCTCTGCAGAGACCCAGTACTTC.

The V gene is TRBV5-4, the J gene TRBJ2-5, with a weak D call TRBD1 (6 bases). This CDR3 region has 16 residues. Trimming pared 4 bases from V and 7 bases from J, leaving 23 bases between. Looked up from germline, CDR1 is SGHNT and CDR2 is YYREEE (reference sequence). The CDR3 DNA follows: TGTGCCAGCAGCCCCCCCACCGTGGGGGCCCCGGGGACCCAGTACTTC. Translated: CASSPPTVGAPGTQYF.

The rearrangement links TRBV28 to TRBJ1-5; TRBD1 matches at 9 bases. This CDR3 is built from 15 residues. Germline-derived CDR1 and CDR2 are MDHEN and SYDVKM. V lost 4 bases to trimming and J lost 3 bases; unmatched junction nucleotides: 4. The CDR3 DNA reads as TGTGCCAGCAGTTGGACAGGGGAGGTCAATCAGCCCCAGCATTTT. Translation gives CASSWTGEVNQPQHF.

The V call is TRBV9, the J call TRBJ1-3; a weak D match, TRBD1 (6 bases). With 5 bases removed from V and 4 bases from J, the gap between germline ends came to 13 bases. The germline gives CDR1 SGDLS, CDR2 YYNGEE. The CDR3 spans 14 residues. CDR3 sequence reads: CASSHPGDGNTIYF. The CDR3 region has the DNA TGTGCCAGCAGTCACCCAGGGGACGGAAACACCATATATTTT.

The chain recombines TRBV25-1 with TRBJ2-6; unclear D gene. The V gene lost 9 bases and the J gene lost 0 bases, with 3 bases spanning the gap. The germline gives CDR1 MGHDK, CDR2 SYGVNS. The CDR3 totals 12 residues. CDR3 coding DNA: TGTGCCAGTGGCTCTGGGGCCAACGTCCTGACTTTC. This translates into CASGSGANVLTF.

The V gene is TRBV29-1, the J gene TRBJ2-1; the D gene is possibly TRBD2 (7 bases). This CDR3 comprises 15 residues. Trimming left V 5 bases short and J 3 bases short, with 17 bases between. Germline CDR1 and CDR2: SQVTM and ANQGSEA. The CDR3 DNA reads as TGCAGCGTTCCTCAAAGGGGGGGGAACTACAATGAGCAGTTCTTC. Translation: CSVPQRGGNYNEQFF.

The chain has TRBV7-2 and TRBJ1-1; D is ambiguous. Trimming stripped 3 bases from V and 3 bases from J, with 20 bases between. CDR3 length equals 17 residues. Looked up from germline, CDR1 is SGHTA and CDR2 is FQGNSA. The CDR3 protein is CASSFATIGLADTEAFF. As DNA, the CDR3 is TGTGCCAGCAGCTTCGCAACAATTGGGCTCGCGGACACTGAAGCTTTCTTT.

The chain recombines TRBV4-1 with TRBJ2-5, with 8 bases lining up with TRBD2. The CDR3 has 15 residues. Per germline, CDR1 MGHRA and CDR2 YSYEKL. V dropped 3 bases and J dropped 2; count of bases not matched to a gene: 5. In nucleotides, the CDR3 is TGCGCCAGCAGCCAGTTAGCGGGGTCGCAAGAGACCCAGTACTTC. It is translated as CASSQLAGSQETQYF.

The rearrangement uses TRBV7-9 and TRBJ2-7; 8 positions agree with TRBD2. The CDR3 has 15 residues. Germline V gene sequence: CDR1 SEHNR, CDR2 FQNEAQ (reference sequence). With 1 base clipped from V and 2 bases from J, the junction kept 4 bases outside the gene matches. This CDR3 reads CASSLVVAGPYEQYF. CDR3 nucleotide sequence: TGTGCCAGCAGCTTAGTGGTAGCGGGGCCCTACGAGCAGTACTTC.

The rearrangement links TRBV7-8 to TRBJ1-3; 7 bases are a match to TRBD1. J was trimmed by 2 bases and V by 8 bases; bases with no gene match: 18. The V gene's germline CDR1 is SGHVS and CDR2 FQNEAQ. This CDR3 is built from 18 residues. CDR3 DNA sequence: TGTGCCAGCGCTTTTCAGGGTAGGGGGCGCGCACCTGGAAACACCATATATTTT. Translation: CASAFQGRGRAPGNTIYF.

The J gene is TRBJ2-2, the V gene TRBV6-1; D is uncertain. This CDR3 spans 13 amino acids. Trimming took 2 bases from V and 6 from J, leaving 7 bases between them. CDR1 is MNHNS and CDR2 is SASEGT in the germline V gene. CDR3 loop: CASSEFRSGELFF. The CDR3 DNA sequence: TGTGCCAGCAGTGAATTTAGATCCGGGGAGCTGTTTTTT.

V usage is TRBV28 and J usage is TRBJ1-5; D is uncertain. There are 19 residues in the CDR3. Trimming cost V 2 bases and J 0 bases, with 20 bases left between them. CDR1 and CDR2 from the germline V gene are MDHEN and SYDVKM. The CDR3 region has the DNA TGTGCCAGCAGTTTACACTCAAAGCTTGAAAGGCATAGCAATCAGCCCCAGCATTTT. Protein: CASSLHSKLERHSNQPQHF.